The following is a T cell receptor (beta chain) sequence with its context. Its antigen specificity is not known. Per-base qualities were not stored, and no clone one base away is much larger. Explained via the paper, the time point label denotes: baseline before first vaccination. Samples from vaccinated people were obtained from the UK trials COV001 and COV002, which included a single-blind randomized controlled phase 2/3 trial of AZD1222 (ChAdOx1 nCoV-19) in healthy adults. Trial participant PBMC samples were collected at day 0 and day 28 after the second dose for TCRbeta chain sequencing. The entry originates in a study of T cell responses to AZD1222 COVID-19 vaccine (dated by TCRdb to the early 2020s). As for the study more broadly: AZD1222 recipients with second doses at about 4 weeks or about 12 weeks were pooled, because spike-specific TCR depth and breadth did not differ between schedules. Enrollment into the trials was organized by age into subgroups of 18-55, 56-69 and 70-plus years, and those subgroups contained roughly 160, 29 and 62 TCR-sequenced participants, respectively. A total of roughly 240 trial participants underwent TCR sequencing, of whom about 210 received two doses of AZD1222 and about 26 received two doses of the MenACWY control vaccine.

Counted from cysteine to phenylalanine, this CDR3 has 14 amino acids. Only CDR3 DNA remains: 42 bases, in frame from the first base. V loses 5 bases of germline sequence and J loses 3 bases, and the interval between the two ends is 10 bases. The CDR1 and CDR2 encoded by the germline V gene (reference sequence) are MNHEY and SMNVEV. Summary of the overall study and its limitations: No day 14 peak-response samples were available, so repertoires were characterized only after the peak T cell response. After two AZD1222 doses, spike-specific TCR breadth and depth were significantly higher than at day 0 and than in MenACWY recipients. Only a handful of AZD1222 recipients were SARS-CoV-2 seropositive at baseline, limiting conclusions about previously exposed vaccinees. The 56-69-year group was small, and its depth increase did not reach significance, likely because of low power. Participants were mostly white British and included more females than males, and it was suggested by the authors that clonal diversity may have been underestimated. Epitopes outside the regions mutated in the B.1.351 and B.1.1.7 variants were reportedly recognized by nearly half of the unique spike-specific TCRs. The vaccine-associated CD4 TCRs covered the entire spike protein, and the dominant responses fell in regions 160-218 and 743-854.

The CDR3 regions of human TCRbeta chains were analyzed by immunosequencing. As for the original processing: TCRs in the repertoires were compared against a reference library of SARS-CoV-2-specific TCRs that had been generated with the MIRA antigen-specificity platform. Breadth meant the fraction of unique TCRs that were SARS-CoV-2-associated, whereas depth meant the fraction of total T cells that were SARS-CoV-2-associated. Each spike-specific TCR was assigned to its reactive spike region and to a CD4 or CD8 class using the MIRA data. Log10-transformed breadth and depth values were compared by one-way ANOVA with Sidak's multiple comparisons tests. As stored in TCRdb, this immuneACCESS dataset retains in-frame rearrangements with V and J assigned. A fraction of the clones does not appear; measured against another copy, unresolved V genes explain less than half of the discrepancy, and the remainder lacks a known reason. V, J and clone size are those of that table, while D and trimming were read from the DNA. The sample records roughly 130,000 clones, about nine tenths of which are singletons. Jointly, the top ten make up approximately 1.5% of the sample.

The sequence links TRBV27 to TRBJ2-2; the D gene is possibly TRBD1 or TRBD2, each agreeing over 6 bases. The sample here was peripheral blood, taken on day 0 of AZD1222 vaccination. This TCR derives from an adult in good health. In nucleotide form, the sequence is TGTGCCAGCAGTAGGGGGGCGCACACCGGGGAGCTGTTTTTT. It encodes CASSRGAHTGELFF.